A single sample gave rise to the 5 T cell receptor beta chains below, sequenced in a study of tumour-infiltrating T cells in Burkitt lymphoma. The method was immunoSEQ multiplex PCR; TCRdb's version includes in-frame clones alone and lacks a portion of them. This table has 11,000 to 15,000 clones, approximately 28% appearing once. Sample: tumor tissue. The receptors stem from a human donor with diffuse large B-cell lymphoma.

This clone has a handful of counts. This chain uses TRBV29-1 with TRBJ2-3, with 11 nucleotides matching TRBD2. V was clipped by 1 base and J by 0 bases; unmatched bases: 6. This CDR3 is built from 17 residues. Germline-derived CDR1 and CDR2 are SQVTM and ANQGSEA. The CDR3 is CSVEGASGRSSTDTQYF. In DNA, the CDR3 is TGCAGCGTTGAAGGAGCTAGCGGGAGGTCCAGCACAGATACGCAGTATTTT.

This clone is medium-sized. The rearrangement uses TRBV27 and TRBJ1-5; 8 nucleotides align to TRBD1. Germline V lookup: CDR1 MNHEY, CDR2 SMNVEV (reference sequence). This CDR3 is 15 amino acids long. J gave up 2 bases and V 4 bases, and 4 bases lay outside the gene matches. CDR3 in amino acids: CASSSQGAGNQPQHF. CDR3 DNA sequence: TGTGCCAGCAGTTCCCAGGGGGCCGGCAATCAGCCCCAGCATTTT.

V and J are TRBV5-6 and TRBJ2-6; D is unclear. V shed 4 bases and J shed 0 bases, with 14 bases lying between them. Germline-derived CDR1 and CDR2 are SGHDT and YYEEEE. This CDR3 comprises 17 residues. The CDR3: CASSPSAIISGANVLTF. The DNA for the CDR3 is TGTGCCAGCAGCCCCTCAGCAATTATCTCTGGGGCCAACGTCCTGACTTTC.

Only a few counts were recorded for this clone. J is TRBJ2-5 and V is TRBV19; tentatively, D is TRBD2 (5 bases). There are 13 residues in the CDR3. The V gene lost 5 bases and the J gene lost 1 base, with 8 bases spanning the gap. Per germline, CDR1 LNHDA and CDR2 SQIVND (reference sequence). The CDR3 DNA follows: TGTGCCAGTAGTGGAGGTATCCAAGAGACCCAGTACTTC. This gives the protein CASSGGIQETQYF.

The rearrangement joins TRBV19 to TRBJ1-5, with D tentatively TRBD1 (5 bases). Germline assignment: CDR1 LNHDA and CDR2 SQIVND (reference sequence). CDR3 length equals 13 residues. The V end was cut by 3 bases, the J end by 6 bases, with 9 bases between. CDR3 coding DNA: TGTGCCAGTAGTATCAGGGCGGGTCAGCCCCAGCATTTT. Residues: CASSIRAGQPQHF.